Shown below are 5 T cell receptor beta chains from a single sample sequenced in a study of blood T cell repertoires in COVID-19. Only in-frame clones appear in the TCRdb table, and some are missing; sequencing was by immunoSEQ multiplex PCR. The sample carries 200,000 to 250,000 clones, around 84% recorded once. The material sequenced was peripheral blood. The origin of the receptors is a human donor in a cohort sampled during active COVID-19.

The chain uses TRBV3-1 (or the pseudogene TRBV3-2) and TRBJ2-7, with 9 bases fitting TRBD2. In germline, CDR1 is LGHDT, CDR2 YNNKEL (reference sequence). The CDR3 has 13 residues. The V segment lost 4 bases and the J segment 4 bases; nucleotides outside the gene matches: 2. CDR3: CASSPTSGYEQYF. The CDR3 DNA sequence: TGTGCCAGCAGCCCGACTAGCGGTTACGAGCAGTACTTC.

The chain carries TRBV2 and TRBJ2-5; TRBD2 agrees at 8 bases. This CDR3 region has 13 residues. Germline-derived CDR1 and CDR2 are SNHLY and FYNNEI. Trimming cost V 8 bases and J 5 bases; bases outside gene matches: 7. The DNA for the CDR3 is TGTGCCAGCGAGCGGGAGCAGGGGGAGACCCAGTACTTC. It translates to CASEREQGETQYF.

The rearrangement links TRBV10-3 to TRBJ2-7, with 9 nucleotides matching TRBD1. Looked up from germline, CDR1 is ENHRY and CDR2 is SYGVKD. Germline trimming cut 9 bases from V and 5 bases from J; bases unmatched to any gene: 8. The CDR3 covers 13 residues. The CDR3 loop reads CAISRQGGNEQYF. DNA for the CDR3: TGTGCCATTTCCAGACAGGGGGGAAACGAGCAGTACTTC.

This chain joins TRBV24-1 and TRBJ1-5, with 7 bases aligning to TRBD1. The CDR3 contains 14 residues. The V and J ends lost 4 bases and 7 bases, in that order; junction bases with no gene match: 6. Germline CDR1 reads KGHDR; CDR2 reads SFDVKD. DNA for the CDR3: TGTGCCACCAGTGACCCCGGGACAGACCAGCCCCAGCATTTT. Translating it yields CATSDPGTDQPQHF.

The genes are TRBV2 and TRBJ2-4, with 7 nucleotides matching TRBD1. The V gene end was trimmed by 6 bases and the J gene end by 2 bases; junction bases not matched to a gene: 7. The CDR3 is 15 amino acids. Germline values: CDR1 SNHLY, CDR2 FYNNEI. CDR3 region: CASRPHRGSKNIQYF. The CDR3 DNA is TGTGCCAGCAGACCACACAGGGGTTCCAAAAACATTCAGTACTTC.